Presented here are 31 T cell receptor beta chains from one specimen sequenced in a study of monozygotic twins with inflammatory bowel disease. TCRdb reprocessed the 5' RACE reads, with one entry per CDR3 protein and no DNA. The data include 300,000 to 400,000 distinct CDR3 sequences; the top ten clones carry 2%. The sample was blood. These receptors all come from a human donor with ulcerative colitis or Crohn's disease, or a healthy co-twin of an affected twin (not recorded which).

The rearrangement uses TRBV12-3 or TRBV12-4 and TRBJ2-7; there is no DNA to check the TCRdb D call of TRBD1. This CDR3 comprises 15 residues. The CDR3 here is CASSFMTGVTYEQYF.

The V call is TRBV19, the J call TRBJ2-2; no DNA is available, so the TRBD1 call from TCRdb remains unchecked. Germline V gives CDR1 LNHDA, CDR2 SQIVND (reference sequence). The CDR3 covers 12 residues. CDR3 sequence: CATLTFTGELFF.

The chain uses TRBV5-1 and TRBJ2-5; TCRdb gives TRBD2 as the D gene, but with no DNA this cannot be confirmed. The CDR3 spans 16 residues. In germline, CDR1 is SGHRS, CDR2 YFSETQ. CDR3 sequence: CASTRGLAGVGETQYF. Complete variable domain (other parts from reference TRBV5-1 and TRBJ2-5): KAGVTQTPRYLIKTRGQQVTLSCSPISGHRSVSWYQQTPGQGLQFLFEYFSETQRNKGNFPGRFSGRQFSNSRSEMNVSTLELGDSALYLCASTRGLAGVGETQYFGPGTRLLVL.

The chain recombines TRBV30 with TRBJ1-2. The CDR3 spans 16 residues. Looked up from germline, CDR1 is GTSNPN and CDR2 is SVGIG (reference sequence). The CDR3 loop is CAWSGRGSLINYGYTF.

The chain joins TRBV12-3 or TRBV12-4 to TRBJ1-3. The length of the CDR3 is 16 residues. CDR3: CASSLRRTGSGNTIYF.

V is TRBV29-1 and J is TRBJ2-5; as DNA is missing, the TRBD2 call by TCRdb cannot be tested. The CDR3 is made up of 18 amino acids. The germline V gene has CDR1 SQVTM and CDR2 ANQGSEA. The CDR3 reads CSVEDVPSGGAGRETQYF.

The V and J genes are TRBV29-1 and TRBJ1-1. The germline gives CDR1 SQVTM, CDR2 ANQGSEA. CDR3 length equals 13 residues. This CDR3 is CSASRVRNTEAFF.

The genes are TRBV24-1 and TRBJ2-5; as DNA is missing, the TRBD1 call by TCRdb cannot be tested. The CDR3 is 13 amino acids. Germline CDR1 reads KGHDR; CDR2 reads SFDVKD. CDR3 loop: CATSRQGNKTQYF.

The gene calls are TRBV6-6 and TRBJ2-7; TCRdb reports TRBD2, a call that lacks DNA to check it against. Germline assignment: CDR1 MNHNY and CDR2 SVGAGI (reference sequence). This CDR3 is 14 amino acids long. This CDR3 reads CASRGLAGSHEQYF.

The chain combines TRBV6-6 with TRBJ2-7; lacking DNA, the TRBD2 call made by TCRdb goes unchecked. This CDR3 is 13 amino acids long. From germline, CDR1 is MNHNY and CDR2 SVGAGI (reference sequence). CDR3 amino acids: CASRREGTYEQYF.

The CDR3 here is CATSSRQGLYEQYF. The genes are TRBV15 and TRBJ2-7; the D gene TCRdb calls, TRBD1, cannot be checked with no DNA. The CDR3 contains 14 residues. Per germline, CDR1 LNHNV and CDR2 YYDKDF (reference sequence).

The genes are TRBV5-1 and TRBJ1-3. CDR3 length: 13 residues. The germline V gene has CDR1 SGHRS and CDR2 YFSETQ. CDR3: CASRESSGNTIYF.

This chain joins TRBV20-1 and TRBJ2-7. The CDR3 covers 12 residues. The V gene's germline CDR1 is DFQATT and CDR2 SNEGSKA (reference sequence). The CDR3 sequence: CSARSSFYEQYF.

This chain uses TRBV4-3 with TRBJ2-1; with no DNA, the TCRdb D assignment of TRBD2 cannot be verified. Germline CDR1 and CDR2: LGHNA and YSLEER. This CDR3 contains 17 residues. Here the CDR3 reads CASSQTSGGYSYNEQFF.

The chain is built from TRBV7-6 and TRBJ1-1. This CDR3 region has 13 residues. The germline V gene has CDR1 SGHVS and CDR2 FNYEAQ. CDR3 residues: CASSLASLTEAFF.

The chain joins TRBV5-1 to TRBJ2-7; TCRdb's D gene call, TRBD1, goes unchecked for lack of DNA. The CDR3 is 13 amino acids. Looked up from germline, CDR1 is SGHRS and CDR2 is YFSETQ. This CDR3 reads CASSLGPGGEQYF.

The chain couples TRBV5-1 to TRBJ2-2. Per germline, CDR1 SGHRS and CDR2 YFSETQ. This CDR3 has 14 residues. The CDR3 region is CASSLNVNTGELFF.

This chain connects TRBV15 to TRBJ2-4; TCRdb selects TRBD2, and the lack of DNA leaves this call unchecked. CDR1 is LNHNV, CDR2 YYDKDF, per germline (reference sequence). CDR3 length: 15 amino acids. CDR3 loop: CATSRDAQRGNIQYF.

The chain couples TRBV20-1 to TRBJ1-4. The CDR3 is 15 residues long. CDR1 and CDR2 from the germline V gene are DFQATT and SNEGSKA (reference sequence). The CDR3 reads CSARERQAGGEKLFF.

The V gene is TRBV11-3, the J gene TRBJ2-1; TCRdb designates TRBD2, a call that cannot be tested without DNA. The CDR3 has 22 residues. Per the germline V gene, CDR1 is SGHNT and CDR2 is YENEEA. The CDR3 spells CASSLGGQTSGTSGRASDEQFF.

V and J are TRBV30 and TRBJ1-2. The germline V gene has CDR1 GTSNPN and CDR2 SVGIG (reference sequence). The CDR3 covers 15 residues. CDR3 sequence reads: CAWTPGGDGPYGYTF.

The chain combines TRBV7-2 with TRBJ1-2; TCRdb indicates TRBD1, and absent DNA this call remains unverified. The CDR3 runs 15 residues. Per the germline V gene, CDR1 is SGHTA and CDR2 is FQGNSA. The CDR3 loop reads CASSLRGDRAYGYTF.

The chain links TRBV6-1 to TRBJ1-2; without DNA, the TCRdb call of TRBD1 cannot be checked. Germline V gene data show CDR1 as MNHNS and CDR2 as SASEGT. The CDR3 runs to 12 residues. Here the CDR3 reads CASSVGQGGYTF.

The chain joins TRBV7-9 to TRBJ2-2. The CDR3 spans 15 residues. The V gene's germline CDR1 is SEHNR and CDR2 FQNEAQ (reference sequence). The CDR3 loop is CASSPNSRNTGELFF.

The rearrangement links TRBV6-2 or TRBV6-3 to TRBJ1-1. Germline lookup yields CDR1 MNHEY and CDR2 SVGEGT. The CDR3 has 15 amino acids. CDR3 in amino acids: CASSTYQTANTEAFF.

The CDR3 sequence: CASTEGMFTDTQYF. The chain employs TRBV2 and TRBJ2-3; TCRdb indicates TRBD2, and absent DNA this call remains unverified. There are 14 residues in the CDR3. CDR1 is SNHLY and CDR2 is FYNNEI in the germline V gene.

This chain links TRBV24-1 with TRBJ2-5. Germline V gene data show CDR1 as KGHDR and CDR2 as SFDVKD. The length of the CDR3 is 13 residues. The CDR3 sequence: CATSDLRQETQYF.

The chain joins TRBV10-2 to TRBJ2-7; as DNA is missing, the TRBD1 call by TCRdb cannot be tested. The CDR3 has 12 amino acids. Germline V CDR1 and CDR2: WSHSY, SAAADI. CDR3: CASLGRGYEQYF.

The chain carries TRBV20-1 and TRBJ2-3; the TCRdb D gene call, TRBD1, has no DNA to confirm it. Germline V lookup: CDR1 DFQATT, CDR2 SNEGSKA (reference sequence). The CDR3 has 15 residues. This chain's CDR3 is CSATDFGQGADTQYF.

CDR3 protein: CASSLARSDTQYF. The V call is TRBV5-4, the J call TRBJ2-3. The CDR3 is made up of 13 amino acids. CDR1 SGHNT and CDR2 YYREEE come from the germline V gene (reference sequence).

The chain couples TRBV6-1 to TRBJ2-1; TCRdb lists TRBD1, though no DNA is available to test this call. This CDR3 comprises 15 residues. Germline-derived CDR1 and CDR2 are MNHNS and SASEGT. The CDR3 loop reads CASRRGHAQGNEQFF.